What follows are 12 T cell receptor beta chains derived from one specimen sequenced in a study of blood T cell repertoires in COVID-19. Produced via immunoSEQ multiplex PCR; TCRdb's table is partial and in-frame only. The sample gives tens of thousands of clones, 65% to 90% of which show up once; approximately 16% is in the top ten. Sequencing was carried out using peripheral blood. These receptors all stem from a man older than 75 with active COVID-19.

V usage is TRBV7-9 and J usage is TRBJ1-4; no firm D call. Germline V lookup: CDR1 SEHNR, CDR2 FQNEAQ (reference sequence). Trimming stripped 3 bases from V and 8 bases from J, with 25 bases between. This CDR3 is 18 amino acids long. The CDR3 protein is CASSFRRTRETAEEKLFF. The CDR3 DNA reads TGTGCCAGCAGCTTCCGTAGAACTAGGGAGACGGCGGAGGAAAAACTGTTTTTT.

The chain employs TRBV2 and TRBJ2-5, with TRBD2 matching 13 bases. The CDR3 is 16 amino acids. Trimming took 6 bases from V and 3 from J; bases not matched to a gene: 7. CDR1 is SNHLY, CDR2 FYNNEI, per germline. CDR3 loop: CASSGGGLAGKETQYF. Written as DNA, the CDR3 is TGTGCCAGCAGCGGTGGGGGACTAGCGGGAAAAGAGACCCAGTACTTC.

The chain couples TRBV7-9 to TRBJ2-1; 7 bases are shared with TRBD2. In germline, CDR1 is SEHNR, CDR2 FQNEAQ (reference sequence). V lost 3 bases to trimming and J lost 5 bases; unmatched junction nucleotides: 10. The CDR3 loop spans 16 amino acids. In DNA form, the CDR3 reads TGTGCCAGCAGCTTGTTGTGGGGGGGACGTAACAATGAGCAGTTCTTC. Translation gives CASSLLWGGRNNEQFF. The full variable domain, with the rest looked up from reference TRBV7-9 and TRBJ2-1, is DTGVSQNPRHKITKRGQNVTFRCDPISEHNRLYWYRQTLGQGPEFLTYFQNEAQLEKSRLLSDRFSAERPKGSFSTLEIQRTEQGDSAMYLCASSLLWGGRNNEQFFGPGTRLTVL.

This chain links TRBV4-1 with TRBJ2-7; 7 bases are shared with TRBD1. V lost 5 bases and J lost 7; bases outside the gene matches: 14. This CDR3 region has 15 residues. CDR1 and CDR2 (germline): MGHRA, YSYEKL. Here the CDR3 DNA reads TGCGCCAGCAGCGAAGGACAGGCAGTTATGGGGGAGCAGTACTTC. It yields the protein CASSEGQAVMGEQYF.

This rearrangement joins TRBV7-3 to TRBJ2-3, with TRBD2 identical over 7 bases. CDR1 is SGHTA and CDR2 is FQGTGA in the germline V gene. V lost 6 bases to trimming and J lost 2 bases; unmatched junction nucleotides: 8. The CDR3 spans 15 residues. The CDR3 coding sequence is TGTGCCAGCAGGTTCCCGGGACTAAACACAGATACGCAGTATTTT. It yields the protein CASRFPGLNTDTQYF.

The CDR3 DNA sequence: TGTGCCAGCAGCCAGGGGGAATCTTTCACCGGGGAGCTGTTTTTT. It specifies CASSQGESFTGELFF. V and J are TRBV6-5 and TRBJ2-2; 7 bases line up with TRBD1. The V and J ends lost 6 bases and 4 bases, in that order; junction bases with no gene match: 8. Germline V gene lookup returns CDR1 MNHEY and CDR2 SVGAGI. The length of the CDR3 is 15 residues.

This clone was observed once. The chain uses TRBV6-2 or TRBV6-3 and TRBJ2-4; 7 bases align to TRBD1. This CDR3 region has 18 residues. The V gene's germline CDR1 is MNHEY and CDR2 SVGEGT. V trimming: 0 bases; J trimming: 1 base; junction bases outside the gene matches: 9. CDR3 loop: CASSYSMRQGTAKNIQYF. The CDR3 DNA sequence: TGTGCCAGCAGTTACTCGATGAGACAGGGAACGGCCAAAAACATTCAGTACTTC.

The chain joins TRBV28 to TRBJ1-3; maybe TRBD1 (6 bases). CDR1 MDHEN and CDR2 SYDVKM come from the germline V gene. The length of the CDR3 is 16 residues. Trimming removed 6 bases at V and 0 bases at J, with 15 bases between. The CDR3 protein is CASREDRSHSGNTIYF. The CDR3 DNA follows: TGTGCCAGCAGAGAAGACAGGTCCCACTCTGGAAACACCATATATTTT.

The chain joins TRBV12-3 or TRBV12-4 to TRBJ1-2, with a weak D call TRBD1 (6 bases). V was cut by 7 bases and J by 8 bases, with 14 bases left in between. This CDR3 has 12 residues. The CDR3 protein is CASIQGAGGYTF. CDR3 DNA sequence: TGTGCCAGCATACAGGGAGCTGGAGGCTACACCTTC.

V is TRBV28 and J is TRBJ1-1; D is perhaps TRBD1 (5 bases). The CDR3 length is 15 residues. CDR1 and CDR2 from the germline V gene are MDHEN and SYDVKM. V lost 5 bases and J lost 7, with 20 bases in between. CDR3 loop: CASSPSGLNRLEAFF. CDR3 nucleotide sequence: TGTGCCAGCAGTCCCTCGGGACTGAACAGACTTGAAGCTTTCTTT.

The chain has TRBV6-5 and TRBJ2-1, with a possible D match to TRBD2 (5 bases). The germline V and J ends were trimmed by 3 bases and 13 bases, with 10 bases remaining between them. CDR3 length equals 11 residues. The V gene's germline CDR1 is MNHEY and CDR2 SVGAGI. The CDR3 DNA sequence: TGTGCCAGCAGTTATGGACTTTTTCAGTTCTTC. Amino acid sequence: CASSYGLFQFF.

The V gene is TRBV18, the J gene TRBJ2-5; 11 nucleotides align to TRBD1. In germline, CDR1 is KGHSH, CDR2 LQKENI. Trimming cost V 1 base and J 3 bases; bases outside gene matches: 7. CDR3 length equals 17 residues. Here the CDR3 DNA reads TGTGCCAGCTCACCACTCGGGACAGGGGGACCTAAAGAGACCCAGTACTTC. Residues: CASSPLGTGGPKETQYF.